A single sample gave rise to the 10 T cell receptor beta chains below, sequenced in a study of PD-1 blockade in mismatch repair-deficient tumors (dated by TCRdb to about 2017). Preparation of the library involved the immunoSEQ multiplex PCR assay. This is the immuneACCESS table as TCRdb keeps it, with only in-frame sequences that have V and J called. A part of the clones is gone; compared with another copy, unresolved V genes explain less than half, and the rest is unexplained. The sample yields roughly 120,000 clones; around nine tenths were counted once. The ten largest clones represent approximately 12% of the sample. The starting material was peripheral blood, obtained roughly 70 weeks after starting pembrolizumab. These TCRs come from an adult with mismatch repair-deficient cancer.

CDR3 loop: CASSLDRGGTEAFF. The CDR3 DNA sequence: TGTGCCAGCAGTCTAGACAGGGGGGGCACTGAAGCTTTCTTT. The chain employs TRBV28 and TRBJ1-1, with TRBD1 matching over 9 bases. The CDR3 has 14 residues. Trimming cost V 5 bases and J 4 bases; bases outside gene matches: 5. Germline V gene sequence: CDR1 MDHEN, CDR2 SYDVKM.

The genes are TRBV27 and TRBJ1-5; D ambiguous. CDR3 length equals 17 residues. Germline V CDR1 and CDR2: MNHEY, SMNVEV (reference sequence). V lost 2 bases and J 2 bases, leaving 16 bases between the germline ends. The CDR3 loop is CASSLRYLERGNQPQHF. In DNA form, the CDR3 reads TGTGCCAGCAGTTTAAGGTATCTAGAAAGGGGCAATCAGCCCCAGCATTTT.

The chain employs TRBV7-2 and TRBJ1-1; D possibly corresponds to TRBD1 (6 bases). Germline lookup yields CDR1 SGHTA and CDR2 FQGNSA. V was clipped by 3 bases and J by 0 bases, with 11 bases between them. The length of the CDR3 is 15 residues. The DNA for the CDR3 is TGTGCCAGCAGCTTGGCAGGGACAATGAACACTGAAGCTTTCTTT. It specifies CASSLAGTMNTEAFF.

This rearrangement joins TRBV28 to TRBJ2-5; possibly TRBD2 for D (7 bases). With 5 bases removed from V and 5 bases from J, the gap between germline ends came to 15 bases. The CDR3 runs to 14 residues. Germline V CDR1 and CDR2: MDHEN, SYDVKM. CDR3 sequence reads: CASSPGLGGETQYF. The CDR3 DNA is TGTGCCAGCAGTCCCGGACTAGGGGGGGAGACCCAGTACTTC.

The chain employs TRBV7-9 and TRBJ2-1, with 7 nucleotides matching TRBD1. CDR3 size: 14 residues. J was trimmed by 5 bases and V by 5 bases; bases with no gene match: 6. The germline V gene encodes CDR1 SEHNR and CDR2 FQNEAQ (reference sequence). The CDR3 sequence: CASSHDRADNEQFF. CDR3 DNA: TGTGCCAGCAGCCACGACAGGGCCGACAATGAGCAGTTCTTC.

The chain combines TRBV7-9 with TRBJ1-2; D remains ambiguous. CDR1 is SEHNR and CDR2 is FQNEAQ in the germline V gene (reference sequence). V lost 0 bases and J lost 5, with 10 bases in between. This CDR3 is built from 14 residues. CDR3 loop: CASSLAGLKYGYTF. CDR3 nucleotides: TGTGCCAGCAGCTTAGCAGGCCTGAAGTATGGCTACACCTTC.

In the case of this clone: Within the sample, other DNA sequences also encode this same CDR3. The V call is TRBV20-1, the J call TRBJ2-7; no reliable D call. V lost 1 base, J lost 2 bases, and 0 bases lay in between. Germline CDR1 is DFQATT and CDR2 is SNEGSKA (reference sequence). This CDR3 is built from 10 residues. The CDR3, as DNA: TGCAGTGCTAGAGCCTACGAGCAGTACTTC. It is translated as CSARAYEQYF.

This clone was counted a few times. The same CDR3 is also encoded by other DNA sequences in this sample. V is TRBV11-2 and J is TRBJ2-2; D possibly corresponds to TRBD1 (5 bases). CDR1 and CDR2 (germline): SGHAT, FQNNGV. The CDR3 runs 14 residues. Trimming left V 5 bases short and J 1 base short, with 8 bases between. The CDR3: CASSRRGNTGELFF. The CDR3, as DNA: TGTGCCAGCAGCAGAAGGGGGAACACCGGGGAGCTGTTTTTT.

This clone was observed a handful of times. CDR3 sequence reads: CASSPDEGSYEQYF. CDR3 bases: TGTGCCAGCAGTCCAGACGAGGGGAGCTACGAGCAGTACTTC. This chain connects TRBV13 to TRBJ2-7, with D possibly called TRBD1 or TRBD2 (5 bases each). This CDR3 comprises 14 residues. From germline, CDR1 is PRHDT and CDR2 FYEKMQ (reference sequence). Trimming took 6 bases from V and 3 from J, leaving 15 bases between them.

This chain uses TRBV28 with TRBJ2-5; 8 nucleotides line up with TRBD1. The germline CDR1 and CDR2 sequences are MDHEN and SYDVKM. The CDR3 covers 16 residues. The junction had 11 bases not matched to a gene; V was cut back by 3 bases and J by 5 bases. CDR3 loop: CASSFAQTGDGETQYF. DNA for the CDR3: TGTGCCAGCAGTTTCGCGCAGACAGGGGATGGCGAGACCCAGTACTTC.